The TCR beta chain described here comes from a study of OX40 agonist ivuxolimab in advanced cancers. As for the study in general: Averaging 60 years in age, with a range of about 23 to 79, the cohort was 82.7% male.

The study's findings and limits: In the 0.1 to 3.0 mg/kg range, CD4+ and CD8+ blood T cells had expanded clonally by week 6. Relative to CD4+, CD8+ T cells held more expanded clones on average. It was not determined which antigens were specifically recognized by the peripheral T cells that had undergone clonal expansion.

Germline V CDR1 and CDR2: MNHEY, SMNVEV (reference sequence). Germline trimming cut 6 bases from V and 0 bases from J; bases unmatched to any gene: 3. CDR3 length: 14 residues. Method: immunoSEQ multiplex PCR; TCRdb's copy keeps in-frame clones and lacks some. This sample has approximately 69,000 clones; about 79% occur once, and the top ten carry 1.1%. Of note for this clone: No antigen is known for it.

This receptor was obtained from an adult with an advanced solid tumor such as melanoma, head and neck, liver or kidney cancer. This specimen was CD4+ or CD8+ T cells sorted from blood, taken in a trial of the OX40 agonist ivuxolimab. The J gene is TRBJ1-1, the V gene TRBV27, with 8 bases matching TRBD1. This CDR3 is CASRTGALNTEAFF. Here the CDR3 DNA reads TGTGCCAGCAGGACAGGGGCCCTGAACACTGAAGCTTTCTTT.